The rows below give T cell receptor beta chains drawn from one sample of a study of blood T cell repertoires in COVID-19. The protocol was immunoSEQ multiplex PCR, while the TCRdb copy is restricted to in-frame clones and leaves out a portion. Altogether a few hundred thousand clones are present, approximately 85% being singletons, with the ten largest covering 3.5% to 4.5%. The sample taken for sequencing was PBMCs or T cells enriched from blood (not recorded which). Receptors originate from a woman under 40 who had recovered from COVID-19. Each CDR3 is given with its conserved first and last residue. The order of the fields is J gene, V gene, D gene, clone size, CDR3 DNA, CDR3 protein. The D gene is left open where the match is weak. Size is omitted from some rows. Given values are once, few, many or a class for expanded clones.

j_call: TRBJ1-2
v_call: TRBV24-1
d_call: TRBD1
clone_size: -
cdr3_nt: TGTGCCACCAGTGACTCGGGACAGGGAAACTATGGCTACACCTTC
cdr3_aa: CATSDSGQGNYGYTF

j_call: TRBJ2-3
v_call: TRBV7-3
d_call: TRBD1
clone_size: -
cdr3_nt: TGTGCCAGCAGCTTAAGCCTGGGACAGGGGGAAGATACGCAGTATTTT
cdr3_aa: CASSLSLGQGEDTQYF

j_call: TRBJ2-5
v_call: TRBV5-8
d_call: -
clone_size: -
cdr3_nt: TGTGCCAGCAGCTTGGCTCAAACAATCCAAGAGACCCAGTACTTC
cdr3_aa: CASSLAQTIQETQYF

j_call: TRBJ2-1
v_call: TRBV7-9
d_call: TRBD1
clone_size: once
cdr3_nt: TGTGCCAGCAGCTTAGAGGGGGCGGGTCTGGGGAATGAGCAGTTCTTC
cdr3_aa: CASSLEGAGLGNEQFF

j_call: TRBJ2-7
v_call: TRBV27
d_call: -
clone_size: -
cdr3_nt: TGTGCCAGCAGGAAGACAGTTGGGGCTTCCTACGAGCAGTACTTC
cdr3_aa: CASRKTVGASYEQYF

j_call: TRBJ1-6
v_call: TRBV2
d_call: TRBD1
clone_size: -
cdr3_nt: TGTGCCAGCACCGACGGGACAGGGCCCCATTCACCCCTCCACTTT
cdr3_aa: CASTDGTGPHSPLHF

j_call: TRBJ1-2
v_call: TRBV4-2
d_call: -
clone_size: -
cdr3_nt: TGTGCCAGCAGCCAAGAGAGGGGGAACTATGGCTACACCTTC
cdr3_aa: CASSQERGNYGYTF

j_call: TRBJ2-2
v_call: TRBV11-2
d_call: -
clone_size: -
cdr3_nt: TGTGCCAGCAGCTCAACGAACACCGGGGAGCTGTTTTTT
cdr3_aa: CASSSTNTGELFF

j_call: TRBJ1-5
v_call: TRBV28
d_call: -
clone_size: few
cdr3_nt: TGTGCCAGCAGTTTCTCGGTGAATCAGCCCCAGCATTTT
cdr3_aa: CASSFSVNQPQHF

j_call: TRBJ2-1
v_call: TRBV9
d_call: -
clone_size: -
cdr3_nt: TGTGCCAGCAGCTCAGGGGCTGATTACAATGAGCAGTTCTTC
cdr3_aa: CASSSGADYNEQFF

j_call: TRBJ2-2
v_call: TRBV4-2
d_call: TRBD2
clone_size: -
cdr3_nt: TGTGCCAGCAGCCAAGAACTAGCGGGACGTGACACCGGGGAGCTGTTTTTT
cdr3_aa: CASSQELAGRDTGELFF

j_call: TRBJ1-1
v_call: TRBV30
d_call: -
clone_size: -
cdr3_nt: TGTGCCTGGACATGGAGGAACACTGAAGCTTTCTTT
cdr3_aa: CAWTWRNTEAFF

j_call: TRBJ1-1
v_call: TRBV2
d_call: -
clone_size: -
cdr3_nt: TGTGCCAGCACCCTAACCAACACTGAAGCTTTCTTT
cdr3_aa: CASTLTNTEAFF

j_call: TRBJ1-5
v_call: TRBV11-2
d_call: -
clone_size: -
cdr3_nt: TGTGCCAGCAGCTTAGCTTCGGGGGGCGGGCAGCCCCAGCATTTT
cdr3_aa: CASSLASGGGQPQHF

j_call: TRBJ2-2
v_call: TRBV2
d_call: TRBD2
clone_size: -
cdr3_nt: TGTGCCAGCAGGACCGGACTAGCGGGCGGACTGAACACCGGGGAGCTGTTTTTT
cdr3_aa: CASRTGLAGGLNTGELFF

j_call: TRBJ1-6
v_call: TRBV5-1
d_call: -
clone_size: -
cdr3_nt: TGCGCCAGCAGCCCTACCCCACGTACTAATTCACCCCTCCACTTT
cdr3_aa: CASSPTPRTNSPLHF

j_call: TRBJ2-7
v_call: TRBV6-5
d_call: TRBD2
clone_size: -
cdr3_nt: TGTGCCAGCAGTTACAGGGGACCTAGCGGGCACTACGAGCAGTACTTC
cdr3_aa: CASSYRGPSGHYEQYF

j_call: TRBJ1-3
v_call: TRBV7-2
d_call: -
clone_size: once
cdr3_nt: TGTGCCAGCAGCTTACATCGGGGGAACTCTGGAAACACCATATATTTT
cdr3_aa: CASSLHRGNSGNTIYF

j_call: TRBJ2-2
v_call: TRBV19
d_call: TRBD2
clone_size: once
cdr3_nt: TGTGCCAGTTTTACCGGGACTAGCGGGAGTTACGGGGAGCTGTTTTTT
cdr3_aa: CASFTGTSGSYGELFF

j_call: TRBJ2-3
v_call: TRBV11-2
d_call: -
clone_size: few
cdr3_nt: TGTGCCAGCAGCCCGACATCCCTCACAGATACGCAGTATTTT
cdr3_aa: CASSPTSLTDTQYF

j_call: TRBJ1-2
v_call: TRBV19
d_call: -
clone_size: -
cdr3_nt: TGTGCCAGTAGTATCTGGGACTCCGAGGGGTATGGCTACACCTTC
cdr3_aa: CASSIWDSEGYGYTF

j_call: TRBJ2-7
v_call: TRBV30
d_call: -
clone_size: -
cdr3_nt: TGTGCCTGGAGTGAGAGCGGTCCCTACGAGCAGTACTTC
cdr3_aa: CAWSESGPYEQYF

j_call: TRBJ1-2
v_call: TRBV5-4
d_call: -
clone_size: -
cdr3_nt: TGTGCCAGCAGCTTGGACCCGGGTAATAGTGGCTACACCTTC
cdr3_aa: CASSLDPGNSGYTF

j_call: TRBJ2-5
v_call: TRBV13
d_call: -
clone_size: -
cdr3_nt: TGTGCCAGCAGCCTCCGACTGGCAACCCAAGAGACCCAGTACTTC
cdr3_aa: CASSLRLATQETQYF

j_call: TRBJ1-5
v_call: TRBV7-9
d_call: -
clone_size: -
cdr3_nt: TGTGCCAGCAGCTTAGGTCGGAATCAGCCCCAGCATTTT
cdr3_aa: CASSLGRNQPQHF

j_call: TRBJ1-2
v_call: TRBV10-3
d_call: -
clone_size: -
cdr3_nt: TGTGCCATCAGTGGTCCGGGAGGCTATGGCTACACCTTC
cdr3_aa: CAISGPGGYGYTF

j_call: TRBJ2-7
v_call: TRBV5-1
d_call: -
clone_size: -
cdr3_nt: TGCGCCAGCAGCTTACTCGACAGTCCCTCCTACGAGCAGTACTTC
cdr3_aa: CASSLLDSPSYEQYF

j_call: TRBJ2-5
v_call: TRBV7-2
d_call: -
clone_size: -
cdr3_nt: TGTGCCAGCAGCCCCAGTAGCGTACAAGAGACCCAGTACTTC
cdr3_aa: CASSPSSVQETQYF

j_call: TRBJ2-3
v_call: TRBV5-1
d_call: -
clone_size: once
cdr3_nt: TGCGCCAGCAGCTTGGGGGGACTTAGGGACACAGATACGCAGTATTTT
cdr3_aa: CASSLGGLRDTDTQYF

j_call: TRBJ2-5
v_call: TRBV6-5
d_call: TRBD2
clone_size: -
cdr3_nt: TGTGCCAGCAGTTCAGGACTAGTCCTTACGGAGACCCAGTACTTC
cdr3_aa: CASSSGLVLTETQYF

j_call: TRBJ2-7
v_call: TRBV7-8
d_call: TRBD1
clone_size: -
cdr3_nt: TGTGCCAGCAGTGGACAGGGAATCGCTCACGAGCAGTACTTC
cdr3_aa: CASSGQGIAHEQYF

j_call: TRBJ2-2
v_call: TRBV28
d_call: -
clone_size: -
cdr3_nt: TGTGCCAGCAGTAGAGAGACCGGGGAGCTGTTTTTT
cdr3_aa: CASSRETGELFF

j_call: TRBJ1-5
v_call: TRBV19
d_call: -
clone_size: -
cdr3_nt: TGTGCCAGTTCGTCTAATCAGCCCCAGCATTTT
cdr3_aa: CASSSNQPQHF

j_call: TRBJ2-5
v_call: TRBV24-1
d_call: TRBD1
clone_size: -
cdr3_nt: TGTGCCACCAGTGAACACGGGACAGGGGTTCAAGAGACCCAGTACTTC
cdr3_aa: CATSEHGTGVQETQYF

j_call: TRBJ2-7
v_call: TRBV27
d_call: TRBD1
clone_size: -
cdr3_nt: TGTGCCAGCAGTCCACAGGGGGCTGGCTACGAGCAGTACTTC
cdr3_aa: CASSPQGAGYEQYF

j_call: TRBJ2-7
v_call: TRBV4-1
d_call: TRBD2
clone_size: -
cdr3_nt: TGCGCCAGCAGCCGGAGAGCGGGGGAAACCTACGAGCAGTACTTC
cdr3_aa: CASSRRAGETYEQYF

j_call: TRBJ1-2
v_call: TRBV9
d_call: TRBD1
clone_size: -
cdr3_nt: TGTGCCAGCAGCTCCGAGATAGGGGGCGGCTATGGCTACACCTTC
cdr3_aa: CASSSEIGGGYGYTF

j_call: TRBJ2-7
v_call: TRBV7-9
d_call: -
clone_size: -
cdr3_nt: TGTGCCAGCAGCTTAGGTTTAGGGGTTGTGTACGAGCAGTACTTC
cdr3_aa: CASSLGLGVVYEQYF